What follows is one T cell receptor beta chain and its context. Method: immunoSEQ multiplex PCR; TCRdb's copy keeps in-frame clones and lacks some. This table holds 270,000 or so clones, roughly 90% found once. The record originates from a study of blood T cell repertoires in COVID-19. Study-level information: Italy, Spain and the United States were the sources of the convalescent and acute COVID-19 samples.

The CDR3 covers 16 residues. The V gene lost 6 bases and the J gene lost 1 base, with 18 bases spanning the gap. In germline, CDR1 is LNHDA, CDR2 SQIVND (reference sequence). J is TRBJ1-1 and V is TRBV19; tentative D call: TRBD1 (6 bases). The sequencing sample was made of peripheral blood. This receptor was taken from a woman aged 40 to 50 who had recovered from COVID-19. This CDR3 is CASRAPKGVKNTEAFF. The CDR3 region has the DNA TGTGCCAGTAGGGCACCCAAGGGGGTGAAGAACACTGAAGCTTTCTTT. Looking up the rest from reference TRBV19 and TRBJ1-1 gives the full variable domain: DGGITQSPKYLFRKEGQNVTLSCEQNLNHDAMYWYRQDPGQGLRLIYYSQIVNDFQKGDIAEGYSVSREKKESFPLTVTSAQKNPTAFYLCASRAPKGVKNTEAFFGQGTRLTVV.